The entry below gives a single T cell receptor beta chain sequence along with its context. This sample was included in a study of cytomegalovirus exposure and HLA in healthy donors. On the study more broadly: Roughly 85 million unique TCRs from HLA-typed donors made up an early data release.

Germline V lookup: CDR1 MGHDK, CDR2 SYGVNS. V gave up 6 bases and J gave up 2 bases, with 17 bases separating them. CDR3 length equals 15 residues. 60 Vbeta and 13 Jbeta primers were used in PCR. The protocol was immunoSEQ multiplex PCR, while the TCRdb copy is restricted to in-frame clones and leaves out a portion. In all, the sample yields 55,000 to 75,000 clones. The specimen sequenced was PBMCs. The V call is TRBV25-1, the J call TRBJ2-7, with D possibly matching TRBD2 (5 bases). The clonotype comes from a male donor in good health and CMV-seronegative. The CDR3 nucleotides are TGTGCCAGCAGCCCATCGGGAAGGCGGCCCTACGAGCAGTACTTC. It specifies CASSPSGRRPYEQYF.